A selection of T cell receptor beta chains follows, all from one sample in a study of control samples from healthy donors and cancer patients. Assay: immunoSEQ multiplex PCR; the TCRdb copy retains only in-frame clones and omits some. Among 100,000 to 150,000 clones listed, approximately 92% were seen once. The sequencing input was PBMCs. These receptors originate from an elderly man with head and neck cancer. Both conserved end residues are part of each CDR3. The D gene is left open where the match is weak. Clone size is shown for a subset of rows, as once, few, many or a class of expanded clone.

clone_size,v_call,d_call,j_call,cdr3_aa,cdr3_nt
few,TRBV6-2/TRBV6-3,TRBD1,TRBJ2-4,CASSLGTGGLNSLAKNIQYF,TGTGCCAGCAGCCTCGGGACAGGGGGTCTAAATTCTCTAGCCAAAAACATTCAGTACTTC
once,TRBV6-6,TRBD2,TRBJ2-2,CATASGPNTGELFF,TGTGCCACCGCTAGCGGCCCGAACACCGGGGAGCTGTTTTTT
NA,TRBV5-6,NA,TRBJ1-3,CASSLRGTGNTIYF,TGTGCCAGCAGCTTGAGGGGTACTGGAAACACCATATATTTT
NA,TRBV7-8,TRBD2,TRBJ2-2,CASSNTSGGLTGELFF,TGTGCCAGCAGCAACACTAGCGGGGGGTTGACCGGGGAGCTGTTTTTT
NA,TRBV14,NA,TRBJ2-2,CASSQDDMGAAKRWTGELFF,TGTGCCAGCAGCCAAGATGATATGGGGGCCGCGAAGAGGTGGACCGGGGAGCTGTTTTTT
NA,TRBV7-9,NA,TRBJ2-5,CASTGGETQYF,TGTGCCAGCACTGGGGGAGAGACCCAGTACTTC
NA,TRBV2,TRBD1,TRBJ1-6,CASVPQGNSPLHF,TGTGCCAGCGTGCCACAGGGGAATTCACCCCTCCACTTT
NA,TRBV5-1,NA,TRBJ1-1,CASSTQGDPLMGPAFF,TGCGCCAGCAGCACCCAGGGCGACCCCTTGATGGGACCAGCTTTCTTT
NA,TRBV27,TRBD2,TRBJ2-7,CASSPSGGTREQYF,TGTGCCAGCAGCCCCTCGGGGGGGACCAGGGAGCAGTACTTC
NA,TRBV29-1,NA,TRBJ1-1,CSVTYRGGVEAFF,TGCAGCGTAACATACCGAGGGGGGGTTGAAGCTTTCTTT
NA,TRBV6-2/TRBV6-3,NA,TRBJ2-7,CASSSEKRFSYEQYF,TGTGCCAGCAGTTCCGAAAAGCGGTTCTCCTACGAGCAGTACTTC
NA,TRBV27,NA,TRBJ1-2,CASSPDLRIGYTF,TGTGCCAGCAGCCCGGACCTACGAATTGGCTACACCTTC
NA,TRBV6-5,NA,TRBJ1-1,CASSPLGVAEAFF,TGTGCCAGCAGCCCGCTGGGGGTGGCTGAAGCTTTCTTT
NA,TRBV19,NA,TRBJ1-2,CASSITGAYGYTF,TGTGCCAGTAGTATAACTGGGGCCTATGGCTACACCTTC
NA,TRBV7-9,TRBD2,TRBJ2-3,CASSQRTSGSPLRADTQYF,TGTGCCAGCAGCCAAAGGACTAGCGGGAGTCCATTGCGCGCGGATACGCAGTATTTT
NA,TRBV29-1,TRBD2,TRBJ2-3,CSVGLMTSGGRSTDTQYF,TGCAGCGTTGGCTTGATGACTAGCGGGGGGCGTAGCACAGATACGCAGTATTTT
NA,TRBV6-6,NA,TRBJ1-5,CASSYSERAGNQPQHF,TGTGCCAGCAGTTACTCGGAGAGGGCTGGGAATCAGCCCCAGCATTTT